One sample yielded the 24 T cell receptor beta chains listed below, sequenced in a study of T cells in localized non-small cell lung cancer. Sequencing was performed with immunoSEQ multiplex PCR; in TCRdb, only in-frame clones are kept and a portion is missing. The sample has some 2,200 clones, less than 40% seen once; the top ten hold 9.8%. Sequenced here: normal lung tissue next to the tumor, sampled before any cancer treatment. These receptors originate from a female donor of 60 years or more with stage I squamous cell lung carcinoma.

CDR3: CASSPSRGSRNTQYF. In DNA, the CDR3 is TGTGCCAGCAGCCCGTCTAGAGGCTCTCGGAATACGCAGTATTTT. V usage is TRBV2 and J usage is TRBJ2-3; D remains ambiguous. This CDR3 region has 15 residues. Trimming took off 6 bases at V and 7 bases at J, with 20 bases between the two ends. Germline loops: CDR1 SNHLY, CDR2 FYNNEI.

This chain links TRBV19 with TRBJ2-3; D may be TRBD1 (6 bases). Trimming took 5 bases from V and 2 from J, leaving 11 bases between them. Per the germline V gene, CDR1 is LNHDA and CDR2 is SQIVND (reference sequence). The CDR3 is made up of 14 amino acids. In DNA, the CDR3 is TGTGCCAGTAGTTCGCCAGGGGACACAGATACGCAGTATTTT. This translates into CASSSPGDTDTQYF.

This clone was counted a single time. The J gene is TRBJ1-2, the V gene TRBV29-1, with TRBD1 as a possible D gene (5 bases). The germline V gene has CDR1 SQVTM and CDR2 ANQGSEA. The CDR3 covers 18 residues. Trimming shortened V by 4 bases and J by 4 bases, and 28 bases separated the two germline ends. CDR3 nucleotides: TGCAGCGTTGTGGCAGCAGGGTTGGCCCCCGACCGTGGCTATGGCTACACCTTC. This sequence encodes CSVVAAGLAPDRGYGYTF.

The rearrangement links TRBV19 to TRBJ1-2, with 8 bases fitting TRBD1. Losses at the gene ends were 5 bases for V and 7 bases for J; bases not matched to a gene: 6. This CDR3 spans 13 amino acids. The V gene's germline CDR1 is LNHDA and CDR2 SQIVND (reference sequence). CDR3 loop: CASSPTDRAGYTF. The CDR3 DNA sequence: TGTGCCAGTAGTCCGACGGACAGGGCTGGCTACACCTTC. Based on the CDR3 plus reference TRBV19 and TRBJ1-2, the full variable domain is DGGITQSPKYLFRKEGQNVTLSCEQNLNHDAMYWYRQDPGQGLRLIYYSQIVNDFQKGDIAEGYSVSREKKESFPLTVTSAQKNPTAFYLCASSPTDRAGYTFGSGTRLTVV.

This clone ranks as large. The genes are TRBV25-1 and TRBJ1-6; tentative D call: TRBD1 (5 bases). The CDR3 runs 14 residues. V lost 3 bases to trimming and J lost 6 bases, with 9 bases between them. Germline-derived CDR1 and CDR2 are MGHDK and SYGVNS. The CDR3 region is CASSDEGFNSPLHF. The DNA of the CDR3 is TGTGCCAGCAGTGATGAGGGGTTTAATTCACCCCTCCACTTT.

Turning to this clone: An end of the junction differs from the germline gene, which may be a read error. This chain uses TRBV6-8 with TRBJ2-2, with D unresolved. The CDR3 has 13 residues. Germline-derived CDR1 and CDR2 are MNHGY and SAAAGT. DNA of the CDR3: TGTGCCATCAGTGACTCGAACACCGGGGAGCTGTTTTTT. This gives the protein CAISDSNTGELFF.

The V gene is TRBV19, the J gene TRBJ1-1; D remains ambiguous. The V end lost 4 bases, the J end lost 5 bases, and 11 bases lay between the germline ends. Germline CDR1 is LNHDA and CDR2 is SQIVND (reference sequence). There are 13 residues in the CDR3. The CDR3 here is CASSTEGETEAFF. CDR3 nucleotides: TGTGCCAGTAGTACCGAGGGTGAGACTGAAGCTTTCTTT. The variable domain in full, with the rest retrieved from reference TRBV19 and TRBJ1-1, is DGGITQSPKYLFRKEGQNVTLSCEQNLNHDAMYWYRQDPGQGLRLIYYSQIVNDFQKGDIAEGYSVSREKKESFPLTVTSAQKNPTAFYLCASSTEGETEAFFGQGTRLTVV.

This chain connects TRBV11-3 to TRBJ2-5; TRBD2 aligns across 9 bases. Trimming removed 5 bases from V and 5 bases from J; junction bases left unmatched: 12. There are 16 residues in the CDR3. Germline CDR1 and CDR2: SGHNT and YENEEA. This chain's CDR3 is CASSAGSGGLLETQYF. The DNA of the CDR3 is TGTGCCAGCAGCGCCGGAAGCGGGGGGCTCCTGGAGACCCAGTACTTC.

The V and J genes are TRBV19 and TRBJ2-7, with D perhaps given as TRBD1 or TRBD2 (5 bases each). CDR3 length: 15 amino acids. V lost 2 bases and J lost 5, with 16 bases in between. The V gene's germline CDR1 is LNHDA and CDR2 SQIVND (reference sequence). The CDR3 loop reads CASSITHRRLNEQYF. The CDR3, as DNA: TGTGCCAGTAGTATAACTCACAGGAGGCTCAACGAGCAGTACTTC.

This chain connects TRBV1 to TRBJ1-3. TRBV1 is noted as a pseudogene. This CDR3 contains 14 residues. CDR3 in amino acids: CASSQGMAGNTIYF. CDR3 in DNA: TGCGCCAGCAGCCAAGGGATGGCTGGAAACACCATATATTTT.

This chain uses TRBV19 with TRBJ1-1, with 8 bases matching TRBD1. CDR1 is LNHDA and CDR2 is SQIVND in the germline V gene (reference sequence). With V trimmed by 4 bases and J by 1 base, 2 bases remained unmatched. The CDR3 consists of 14 residues. The CDR3, as DNA: TGTGCCAGTAGTAGACAGGGGAGGAACACTGAAGCTTTCTTT. The encoded protein is CASSRQGRNTEAFF.

This clone is categorized as medium-sized (0.01 to 0.1%). The chain joins TRBV11-3 to TRBJ1-5, with a possible D match to TRBD1 (5 bases). This CDR3 is built from 16 residues. The ends were cut back, 2 bases at V and 2 bases at J, with 13 bases in the middle. Germline V gene lookup returns CDR1 SGHNT and CDR2 YENEEA. Here the CDR3 reads CASSLQGEYGNQPQHF. CDR3 nucleotides: TGTGCCAGCAGCTTACAAGGGGAATATGGCAATCAGCCCCAGCATTTT.

CDR3: CASSPLRGEDEQYF. The DNA for the CDR3 is TGTGCCAGCAGTCCCTTAAGGGGAGAGGACGAGCAGTACTTC. This chain uses TRBV6-8 with TRBJ2-7; D is tentatively TRBD1 or TRBD2 (5 bases each). The CDR3 loop spans 14 amino acids. V was clipped by 5 bases and J by 5 bases, with 16 bases between them. In germline, CDR1 is MNHGY, CDR2 SAAAGT.

DNA of the CDR3: TGTGCCAGCAGTCTACCGGGACTAGCGGCCGGGGAGCTGTTTTTT. Translation gives CASSLPGLAAGELFF. The V call is TRBV28, the J call TRBJ2-2; 11 positions agree with TRBD2. Germline CDR1 and CDR2: MDHEN and SYDVKM. Trimming took 5 bases from V and 6 from J; bases not matched to a gene: 5. CDR3 size: 15 residues.

By share of the sample, this clone is medium-sized. V and J are TRBV7-5 and TRBJ1-4; the table's D call TRBD1 went unverified against the DNA. TRBV7-5 is noted as a pseudogene. CDR3 length equals 14 residues. The CDR3: CASSLSVQGEKLFF. The CDR3 nucleotides are TGTGCCAGCAGCTTATCGGTACAGGGAGAAAAACTGTTTTTT.

This clone was counted a single time. The genes are TRBV22-1 and TRBJ1-4; TRBD1 is taken as the D call from the table, unchecked against the DNA. TRBV22-1 is recorded as a pseudogene. The CDR3 length is 15 residues. In DNA, the CDR3 is TGTGCCAGCAGTCTCACAGGGATCCGTAATGAAAAACTGTTTTTT. Translated: CASSLTGIRNEKLFF.

This clone occurred a few times. CDR3 loop: CASSPDREGWETQYF. Written as DNA, the CDR3 is TGTGCCAGTAGTCCTGACAGGGAGGGTTGGGAGACCCAGTACTTC. The chain employs TRBV19 and TRBJ2-5; D is possibly TRBD1 or TRBD2 (7 bases each). Germline V gene lookup returns CDR1 LNHDA and CDR2 SQIVND (reference sequence). This CDR3 has 15 amino acids. V was pared by 5 bases and J by 5 bases, with 18 bases between.

To note about this clone: A read error may account for a junction end that differs from germline. The gene calls are TRBV4-1 and TRBJ1-1; the D is unclear. Per the germline V gene, CDR1 is MGHRA and CDR2 is YSYEKL. This CDR3 contains 15 residues. In nucleotides, the CDR3 is TGCACCAGCAGCCAATCCCCCGGGGTAGGGACTGAAGCTTTCTTT. It is translated as CTSSQSPGVGTEAFF.

The table lists this clone with a few counts. This rearrangement joins TRBV27 to TRBJ2-1; 8 bases align to TRBD2. The length of the CDR3 is 14 residues. V gave up 3 bases and J gave up 8 bases; unmatched junction bases: 6. The germline V gene has CDR1 MNHEY and CDR2 SMNVEV (reference sequence). This CDR3 reads CASSLGAGVYEQFF. The DNA of the CDR3 is TGTGCCAGCAGTTTGGGAGCGGGAGTCTATGAGCAGTTCTTC.

The CDR3 DNA is TGTGCCAGCAGTGAAGCGGGGGGGGCTGGAAACACCATATATTTT. Translation: CASSEAGGAGNTIYF. The V and J genes are TRBV6-1 and TRBJ1-3; perhaps TRBD1 as D (5 bases). Per the germline V gene, CDR1 is MNHNS and CDR2 is SASEGT. Deletions cut 0 bases from V and 2 bases from J, with 8 bases between. CDR3 length: 15 residues.

The rearrangement uses TRBV11-3 and TRBJ1-6, with 8 positions matching TRBD1. This CDR3 is built from 17 residues. The germline gives CDR1 SGHNT, CDR2 YENEEA. V shed 5 bases, J shed 6 bases, and the junction held 12 bases outside the gene matches. The CDR3 DNA sequence: TGTGCCAGCAGCCAAACAAGAGCCGGGACAGGTAATTCACCCCTCCACTTT. Its translation: CASSQTRAGTGNSPLHF.

V and J are TRBV19 and TRBJ2-2; D uncertain. The CDR3 length is 13 residues. Germline V CDR1 and CDR2: LNHDA, SQIVND (reference sequence). Trimming removed 3 bases at V and 5 bases at J, with 7 bases between. CDR3 residues: CASSIIETGELFF. Written as DNA, the CDR3 is TGTGCCAGTAGTATTATAGAAACCGGGGAGCTGTTTTTT.

The chain uses TRBV29-1 and TRBJ2-3; 10 bases match TRBD2. The CDR3 runs 16 residues. The V and J ends lost 2 bases and 2 bases, in that order; junction bases with no gene match: 7. CDR1 and CDR2 (germline): SQVTM, ANQGSEA. CDR3 region: CSVESRSGGVTDTQYF. Here the CDR3 DNA reads TGCAGCGTTGAAAGTCGGAGCGGGGGGGTCACAGATACGCAGTATTTT.

The chain links TRBV19 to TRBJ2-7; 9 nucleotides line up with TRBD1. CDR1 LNHDA and CDR2 SQIVND come from the germline V gene (reference sequence). After removal of 6 bases from V and 2 bases from J, the junction contained 8 bases not matched to a gene. The CDR3 loop spans 15 amino acids. The CDR3 DNA reads TGTGCCAGTAGCGCAGGGACAGGGACTCCCTACGAGCAGTACTTC. Its protein product is CASSAGTGTPYEQYF.